These 4 T cell receptor beta chains were all obtained from the same sample, sequenced in a study of lymphopenia after photon versus proton radiotherapy. Generated by immunoSEQ multiplex PCR, the TCRdb table keeps only in-frame clones and is missing some. The sample records 160,000 or so clones, roughly nine tenths being singletons. The sample consisted of peripheral blood, taken from a patient treated with photon-based radiotherapy. The origin of the receptors is a man aged 45-60 years with gastric cancer.

The chain has TRBV11-2 and TRBJ2-7, with TRBD1 matching over 7 bases. The CDR3 runs 14 residues. Germline CDR1 reads SGHAT; CDR2 reads FQNNGV. The junction had 7 bases not matched to a gene; V was cut back by 5 bases and J by 3 bases. CDR3 in DNA: TGTGCCAGCAGCCCCCGAAGGGGGCTCTACGAGCAGTACTTC. It encodes CASSPRRGLYEQYF.

V is TRBV5-1 and J is TRBJ1-4; unclear D gene. Deletions cut 3 bases from V and 8 bases from J, with 14 bases between. The CDR3 has 14 residues. The germline gives CDR1 SGHRS, CDR2 YFSETQ. The DNA of the CDR3 is TGCGCCAGCAGCTCCGGAGAGGTCGGGGAAAAACTGTTTTTT. Protein: CASSSGEVGEKLFF.

This chain links TRBV25-1 with TRBJ1-5; D gene unclear. This CDR3 is built from 14 residues. The germline gives CDR1 MGHDK, CDR2 SYGVNS. V shed 3 bases and J shed 2 bases, with 8 bases lying between them. Written as DNA, the CDR3 is TGTGCCAGCAGTGATGGGCAGGGCAATCAGCCCCAGCATTTT. This gives the protein CASSDGQGNQPQHF. Together with reference TRBV25-1 and TRBJ1-5, the CDR3 gives the full variable domain: EADIYQTPRYLVIGTGKKITLECSQTMGHDKMYWYQQDPGMELHLIHYSYGVNSTEKGDLSSESTVSRIRTEHFPLTLESARPSHTSQYLCASSDGQGNQPQHFGDGTRLSIL.

This clone came up once. The V and J genes are TRBV19 and TRBJ1-2; tentative D call: TRBD1 (5 bases). CDR1 LNHDA and CDR2 SQIVND come from the germline V gene (reference sequence). The CDR3 totals 16 residues. V dropped 7 bases and J dropped 2 bases, with 20 bases sitting between them. The DNA of the CDR3 is TGTGCCAGTACGGCGGGAGGGGCCGTACAGAACTATGGCTACACCTTC. Translated: CASTAGGAVQNYGYTF.